The clone carrying this TCR beta chain was detected only once. The antigen is not known. 5'RACE primed at constant segments yielded TCR alpha and TCR beta cDNA libraries bearing sample barcodes and UMIs. TCRdb re-called the 5' RACE reads through MiXCR, storing one row per CDR3 protein. This repertoire shows 390,000 or so distinct CDR3 sequences, roughly 15% found once; its top ten account for 20% to 25%. The data were obtained in a study of T-cell memory formation after mild COVID-19. About the research overall: The two donors had largely donor-specific TCR clusters.

General study findings and limits: The CD4+ clones that contracted clustered mainly within CM and EM, and the CD8+ clones concentrated in EMRA. There was a balanced CD4/CD8 profile in clones contracting day 15 to 85, and later expanders leaned CD4+.

CDR1 is DFQATT, CDR2 SNEGSKA, per germline (reference sequence). The CDR3 contains 13 residues. Trimming took 5 bases from V and 6 from J; bases not matched to a gene: 8. The receptor's source is a man younger than 30 who had mild COVID-19 (a few samples of this study predate the infection). Cell type and time point are not known. J is TRBJ2-7 and V is TRBV20-1, with 9 bases aligning to TRBD1. Input material: PBMCs or a T cell subset sorted from them (not recorded which). The chain's CDR3 is CSASTGTGTEQYF. DNA of the CDR3: TGCAGTGCTTCTACCGGGACAGGGACCGAGCAGTACTTC.